This T cell receptor beta chain was recorded in a study of blood T cells in healthy people across ages. A J-beta primer mix and a sample-barcoded 5' primer were used in a second PCR of about 7 to 12 cycles. TCRdb reanalysed the 5' RACE reads using MiXCR and keeps one entry per CDR3 protein. The data hold fewer than 1,200,000 distinct CDR3 sequences, with about 25% observed a single time. CDR1 is DFQATT, CDR2 SNEGSKA, per germline (reference sequence). The CDR3 spans 13 residues. This sample also belongs to another study, concerning T cells of mothers and their children. That work states: Relative to unrelated pairs, biologically related mother-child dyads exhibited marginally greater, non-significant overlap.

Sequences were obtained from blood. This rearrangement joins TRBV20-1 to TRBJ2-5; 8 bases align to TRBD1. The DNA matches TRBJ2-7 better at its end, which makes the J call doubtful. The TCR originated in a girl aged 2 to 10 in good health. The CDR3 nucleotides are TGCAGTGCTATGAGAGGACAGGGCTACGAGCAGTACTTC. It specifies CSAMRGQGYEQYF.